These T cell receptor beta chains were read from a single sample in a study of early T cells in non-severe SARS-CoV-2 infection. Each CDR3 protein is one row after TCRdb ran MiXCR on the 5' RACE reads. The sample contains nearly 110,000 distinct CDR3 sequences, 11% of which appear only once. Input material: whole blood. These receptors all stem from an adult who was a healthcare worker with PCR-confirmed SARS-CoV-2 infection or an uninfected control (not recorded which). Both conserved end residues are part of each CDR3. A D gene is named only where the DNA matches it firmly. A clone size is listed for some rows: how often the clone was seen (once, few, many), or a class if it is expanded.

j_gene: TRBJ2-3
v_gene: TRBV7-9
abundance: few
d_gene: TRBD2
CDR3nt: TGTGCCAGCAGCTCCCTAGCGGCTAGCACAGATACGCAGTATTTT
CDR3aa: CASSSLAASTDTQYF

j_gene: TRBJ2-1
v_gene: TRBV4-1
abundance: few
d_gene: .
CDR3nt: TGCGCCAGCAGCCAAGTCCGGGGGCTGTACAATGAGCAGTTCTTC
CDR3aa: CASSQVRGLYNEQFF

j_gene: TRBJ2-6
v_gene: TRBV15
abundance: .
d_gene: .
CDR3nt: TGTGCCACCAGCGGGGGACCGATCCCTGGGGCCAACGTCCTGACTTTC
CDR3aa: CATSGGPIPGANVLTF

j_gene: TRBJ1-1
v_gene: TRBV29-1
abundance: .
d_gene: TRBD1
CDR3nt: TGCAGCGTAACAGGGGGGACTGAAGCTTTCTTT
CDR3aa: CSVTGGTEAFF

j_gene: TRBJ2-3
v_gene: TRBV29-1
abundance: .
d_gene: TRBD2
CDR3nt: TGCAGCGTCGCAATAGCGGGAGGGCCAGATACGCAGTATTTT
CDR3aa: CSVAIAGGPDTQYF

j_gene: TRBJ2-7
v_gene: TRBV11-2
abundance: .
d_gene: .
CDR3nt: TGTGCCAGCACCCACGGTACCATGGGCGAGCAGTACTTC
CDR3aa: CASTHGTMGEQYF

j_gene: TRBJ2-3
v_gene: TRBV7-8
abundance: many
d_gene: .
CDR3nt: TGTGCCAGCAGCTTGGAGGGAAGGGATACGCAGTATTTT
CDR3aa: CASSLEGRDTQYF

j_gene: TRBJ2-1
v_gene: TRBV12-3/TRBV12-4
abundance: many
d_gene: TRBD2
CDR3nt: TGTGCCAGCAGTCTGGGGACTAGCGGGAGCGATGAGCAGTTCTTC
CDR3aa: CASSLGTSGSDEQFF

j_gene: TRBJ2-1
v_gene: TRBV6-2/TRBV6-3
abundance: few
d_gene: TRBD2
CDR3nt: TGTGCCAGCAGTCTAGCGGCCCTAGACTACAATGAGCAGTTCTTC
CDR3aa: CASSLAALDYNEQFF

j_gene: TRBJ2-3
v_gene: TRBV29-1
abundance: many
d_gene: .
CDR3nt: TGCAGCGTTGGCCACCGGACAGATACGCAGTATTTT
CDR3aa: CSVGHRTDTQYF

j_gene: TRBJ1-5
v_gene: TRBV3-1
abundance: .
d_gene: TRBD1
CDR3nt: TGTGCCAGCAGCCAGTATGGACAGGGTCAGCCCCAGCATTTT
CDR3aa: CASSQYGQGQPQHF

j_gene: TRBJ2-1
v_gene: TRBV5-1
abundance: few
d_gene: TRBD1
CDR3nt: TGCGCCAGCAGCGGGGACAGGTTGGATGAGCAGTTCTTC
CDR3aa: CASSGDRLDEQFF

j_gene: TRBJ2-5
v_gene: TRBV18
abundance: .
d_gene: .
CDR3nt: TGTGCCAGCTCACCAGTAGGACCACAAGAGACCCAGTACTTC
CDR3aa: CASSPVGPQETQYF

j_gene: TRBJ1-3
v_gene: TRBV4-3
abundance: .
d_gene: .
CDR3nt: TGCGCCAGCAGCCCGACAGGATCCTCTGGAAACACCATATATTTT
CDR3aa: CASSPTGSSGNTIYF

j_gene: TRBJ2-2
v_gene: TRBV5-1
abundance: .
d_gene: .
CDR3nt: TGCGCCAGCAGCTTGGTTAGCCAGGGAGCCGGGGAGCTGTTTTTT
CDR3aa: CASSLVSQGAGELFF